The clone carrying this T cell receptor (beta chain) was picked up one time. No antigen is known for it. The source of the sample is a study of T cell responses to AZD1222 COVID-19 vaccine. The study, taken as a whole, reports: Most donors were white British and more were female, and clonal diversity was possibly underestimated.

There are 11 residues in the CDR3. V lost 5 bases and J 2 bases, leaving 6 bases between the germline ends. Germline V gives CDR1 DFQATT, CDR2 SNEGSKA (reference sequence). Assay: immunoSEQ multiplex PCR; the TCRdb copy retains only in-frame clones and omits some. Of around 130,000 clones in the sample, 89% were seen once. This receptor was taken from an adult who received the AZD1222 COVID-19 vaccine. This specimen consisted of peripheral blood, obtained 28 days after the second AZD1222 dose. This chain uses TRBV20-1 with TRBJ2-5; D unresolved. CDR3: CSALWQETQYF. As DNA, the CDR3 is TGCAGTGCTTTATGGCAAGAGACCCAGTACTTC.